The 24 T cell receptor beta chains presented below share a single source sample, sequenced in a study of cytomegalovirus exposure and HLA in healthy donors. Amplification used 60 Vbeta primers and 13 Jbeta primers. Sequencing was performed with immunoSEQ multiplex PCR; in TCRdb, only in-frame clones are kept and a portion is missing. The profile shows about 230,000 clones, 82% of them singletons. The sequenced sample consisted of PBMCs. The source is a woman aged 35 to 49 in good health and CMV-seronegative.

With regard to this clone: Within the sample, other DNA sequences also encode this same CDR3. The chain recombines TRBV7-9 with TRBJ2-7; 12 positions match TRBD1. CDR1 SEHNR and CDR2 FQNEAQ come from the germline V gene (reference sequence). This CDR3 contains 14 residues. The junction had 2 bases not matched to a gene; V was cut back by 3 bases and J by 5 bases. Here the CDR3 DNA reads TGTGCCAGCAGCTTGGGACAGGGGGCCCACGAGCAGTACTTC. Translation: CASSLGQGAHEQYF.

The V call is TRBV7-9, the J call TRBJ2-7; D may be TRBD1 (6 bases). From germline, CDR1 is SEHNR and CDR2 FQNEAQ (reference sequence). CDR3 length: 13 residues. Trimming pared 5 bases from V and 3 bases from J, leaving 11 bases between. The CDR3 spells CASSLEGGYEQYF. Written as DNA, the CDR3 is TGTGCCAGCAGCCTAGAAGGGGGCTACGAGCAGTACTTC.

The chain joins TRBV28 to TRBJ1-2; weak D call: TRBD1 (6 bases). CDR3 length: 14 residues. Germline V gene data show CDR1 as MDHEN and CDR2 as SYDVKM. Deletions cut 5 bases from V and 1 base from J, with 11 bases between. This CDR3 is CASSPDRINYGYTF. CDR3 DNA: TGTGCCAGCAGTCCAGACAGGATTAACTATGGCTACACCTTC.

The V and J genes are TRBV6-5 and TRBJ2-5; TRBD1 might be the D (5 bases). In germline, CDR1 is MNHEY, CDR2 SVGAGI. V lost 7 bases to trimming and J lost 7 bases, with 19 bases between them. The CDR3 length is 14 residues. The CDR3 coding sequence is TGTGCCAGCACCCCCACAGGTTCTTTGAGGACCCAGTACTTC. Its protein is CASTPTGSLRTQYF.

The chain uses TRBV28 and TRBJ2-6; D perhaps matches TRBD1 (6 bases). CDR3 size: 17 residues. V gave up 2 bases and J gave up 0 bases, with 11 bases separating them. CDR1 and CDR2 from the germline V gene are MDHEN and SYDVKM. The CDR3, as DNA: TGTGCCAGCAGTTTAACACAGGGTGGCTCTGGGGCCAACGTCCTGACTTTC. Protein product: CASSLTQGGSGANVLTF.

The genes are TRBV10-3 and TRBJ2-3; 8 nucleotides align to TRBD1. From germline, CDR1 is ENHRY and CDR2 SYGVKD. Germline trimming cut 11 bases from V and 6 bases from J; bases unmatched to any gene: 10. The CDR3 runs to 13 residues. The CDR3, as DNA: TGTGCCTTGCAGCAGGGGGCGGCGGATACGCAGTATTTT. Translating gives CALQQGAADTQYF.

The rearrangement joins TRBV2 to TRBJ2-7; D is unresolved. CDR1 is SNHLY and CDR2 is FYNNEI in the germline V gene. V was clipped by 3 bases and J by 5 bases, with 5 bases between them. The CDR3 consists of 11 residues. CDR3 protein: CASSDTNEQYF. CDR3 nucleotides: TGTGCCAGCAGTGACACAAACGAGCAGTACTTC.

The chain links TRBV28 to TRBJ2-3; 13 bases match TRBD2. Trimming cost V 6 bases and J 2 bases; bases outside gene matches: 5. This CDR3 comprises 16 residues. Looked up from germline, CDR1 is MDHEN and CDR2 is SYDVKM. The CDR3 here is CASRRLAGGITDTQYF. CDR3 DNA sequence: TGTGCCAGCAGGAGACTAGCGGGGGGCATCACAGATACGCAGTATTTT.

This chain connects TRBV30 to TRBJ2-7, with 7 bases identical to TRBD1. The CDR3 has 13 residues. V was pared by 5 bases and J by 5 bases, with 9 bases of the junction left unmatched. Germline V gene data show CDR1 as GTSNPN and CDR2 as SVGIG (reference sequence). The CDR3 region is CAWEPGQRNEQYF. CDR3 in DNA: TGTGCCTGGGAACCGGGACAGAGGAACGAGCAGTACTTC.

The chain is built from TRBV9 and TRBJ1-2; TRBD1 agrees at 8 bases. The ends lost 2 bases at V and 2 bases at J; junction bases unmatched: 2. CDR1 is SGDLS and CDR2 is YYNGEE in the germline V gene. The CDR3 covers 14 residues. The CDR3 bases are TGTGCCAGCAGCGTGACAGGGGCGAACTATGGCTACACCTTC. Translated: CASSVTGANYGYTF.

This chain joins TRBV5-5 and TRBJ2-3, with D uncertain. The CDR3 is 13 residues long. Germline assignment: CDR1 SGHKS and CDR2 YYEKEE (reference sequence). Trimming removed 4 bases from V and 6 bases from J, with 12 bases in between. CDR3 DNA sequence: TGTGCCAGCAGCCCGATAGATCCGGATACGCAGTATTTT. Amino acid sequence: CASSPIDPDTQYF.

The gene calls are TRBV7-3 and TRBJ2-7, with a tentative D call TRBD2 (5 bases). The V gene's germline CDR1 is SGHTA and CDR2 FQGTGA. This CDR3 has 18 amino acids. V lost 2 bases, J lost 2 bases, and 22 bases lay in between. The CDR3 DNA is TGTGCCAGCAGCTTATCCTCGACACTAGTATCAGGCACCTACGAGCAGTACTTC. Translated: CASSLSSTLVSGTYEQYF.

This clone appeared a single time. The chain joins TRBV28 to TRBJ2-5, with TRBD2 matching 9 bases. V lost 3 bases to trimming and J lost 5 bases; unmatched junction nucleotides: 7. This CDR3 spans 15 amino acids. CDR1 and CDR2 (germline): MDHEN, SYDVKM. The DNA of the CDR3 is TGTGCCAGCAGTTTTGGGGCGGGGGGGCTGGAGACCCAGTACTTC. Its translation is CASSFGAGGLETQYF.

The rearrangement joins TRBV5-1 to TRBJ1-3; 7 positions match TRBD1. There are 18 residues in the CDR3. V shed 4 bases, J shed 0 bases, and the junction held 13 bases outside the gene matches. Germline V gene data show CDR1 as SGHRS and CDR2 as YFSETQ. The DNA for the CDR3 is TGCGCCAGCAGCCCAACTTCCGGGACAGTACCCTCTGGAAACACCATATATTTT. Amino acids: CASSPTSGTVPSGNTIYF. The entire variable domain, with the rest obtained from reference TRBV5-1 and TRBJ1-3, is as follows: KAGVTQTPRYLIKTRGQQVTLSCSPISGHRSVSWYQQTPGQGLQFLFEYFSETQRNKGNFPGRFSGRQFSNSRSEMNVSTLELGDSALYLCASSPTSGTVPSGNTIYFGEGSWLTVV.

This clone was observed a handful of times. The V gene is TRBV5-1, the J gene TRBJ2-1, with D perhaps matching TRBD1 (6 bases). V was pared by 0 bases and J by 4 bases, with 11 bases between. The germline gives CDR1 SGHRS, CDR2 YFSETQ. The length of the CDR3 is 15 residues. The CDR3 DNA follows: TGCGCCAGCAGCTTGGGAGGGGGTCCATACAATGAGCAGTTCTTC. It is translated as CASSLGGGPYNEQFF.

This chain joins TRBV6-1 and TRBJ1-1; possibly TRBD1 for D (5 bases). The ends were cut back, 3 bases at V and 7 bases at J, with 21 bases in the middle. The CDR3 covers 16 residues. CDR1 is MNHNS and CDR2 is SASEGT in the germline V gene. In nucleotides, the CDR3 is TGTGCCAGCAGTGAGCCCCCAGTATGGGGGGGGGTTGAAGCTTTCTTT. Its translation is CASSEPPVWGGVEAFF.

This chain joins TRBV29-1 and TRBJ2-7; D is possibly TRBD1 (5 bases). Germline CDR1 reads SQVTM; CDR2 reads ANQGSEA. CDR3 length: 12 amino acids. V gave up 4 bases and J gave up 4 bases, with 11 bases separating them. The CDR3 DNA is TGCAGCGTTGTGACAGCCGGATACGAGCAGTACTTC. Amino acid sequence: CSVVTAGYEQYF.

This clone has a single count. This chain links TRBV9 with TRBJ2-5; D gene unclear. V was trimmed by 0 bases and J by 3 bases, leaving 15 bases between them. This CDR3 spans 16 amino acids. Germline lookup yields CDR1 SGDLS and CDR2 YYNGEE. CDR3: CASSVGVTPFEETQYF. CDR3 bases: TGTGCCAGCAGCGTAGGAGTCACGCCGTTCGAAGAGACCCAGTACTTC.

The rearrangement joins TRBV7-9 to TRBJ2-5; 7 nucleotides agree with TRBD1. V lost 7 bases and J lost 3; bases outside the gene matches: 8. The germline CDR1 and CDR2 sequences are SEHNR and FQNEAQ (reference sequence). This CDR3 is 14 amino acids long. CDR3 residues: CASIGTGTEETQYF. CDR3 DNA: TGTGCCAGCATCGGTACCGGGACAGAAGAGACCCAGTACTTC.

This clone was picked up one time. V usage is TRBV14 and J usage is TRBJ2-7; 7 bases line up with TRBD1. Germline CDR1 SGHDN, CDR2 FVKESK. The CDR3 extends over 13 amino acids. V lost 3 bases, J lost 2 bases, and 1 base stayed unmatched. CDR3 DNA: TGTGCCAGCAGCCACGGGACAGCCTACGAGCAGTACTTC. Protein sequence: CASSHGTAYEQYF.

About this clone: An end of the junction does not agree with germline; a read error may underlie this. The V and J genes are TRBV7-7 and TRBJ2-2, with a tentative D call TRBD2 (6 bases). The germline V gene encodes CDR1 SSHAT and CDR2 FNYEAQ (reference sequence). The CDR3 totals 16 residues. CDR3 coding DNA: TGTGCTAGCAGCTCCTTAGCGGAGCCGAACACCGGGGAGCTGTTTTTT. It yields the protein CASSSLAEPNTGELFF. Supplemented by reference TRBV7-7 and TRBJ2-2, the full variable domain reads GAGVSQSPRYKVTKRGQDVTLRCDPISSHATLYWYQQALGQGPEFLTYFNYEAQPDKSGLPSDRFSAERPEGSISTLTIQRTEQRDSAMYRCASSSLAEPNTGELFFGEGSRLTVL.

This chain uses TRBV4-2 with TRBJ1-2; TRBD1 might be the D (5 bases). Germline CDR1 and CDR2: LGHNA and YNFKEQ. V was clipped by 0 bases and J by 2 bases, with 10 bases between them. This CDR3 has 15 residues. The CDR3 loop reads CASSQDDQGNYGYTF. The CDR3 DNA is TGTGCCAGCAGCCAAGATGATCAGGGCAACTATGGCTACACCTTC.

In the case of this clone: The germline gene is not matched at one end of the junction; a read error may be the cause. The V and J genes are TRBV7-7 and TRBJ2-2; the match to TRBD1 covers 10 bases. Germline CDR1 and CDR2: SSHAT and FNYEAQ (reference sequence). CDR3 length: 14 amino acids. The CDR3 loop is CASSRQGASGELFF. Written as DNA, the CDR3 is TGTGCTAGCAGCCGACAGGGGGCCAGCGGGGAGCTGTTTTTT.

The chain links TRBV5-6 to TRBJ2-3; D is ambiguous. The CDR3 consists of 13 residues. The germline gives CDR1 SGHDT, CDR2 YYEEEE. V lost 2 bases and J lost 6, with 10 bases in between. CDR3 nucleotides: TGTGCCAGCAGCTTTGCTCCCCGGGATACGCAGTATTTT. Amino acids: CASSFAPRDTQYF.